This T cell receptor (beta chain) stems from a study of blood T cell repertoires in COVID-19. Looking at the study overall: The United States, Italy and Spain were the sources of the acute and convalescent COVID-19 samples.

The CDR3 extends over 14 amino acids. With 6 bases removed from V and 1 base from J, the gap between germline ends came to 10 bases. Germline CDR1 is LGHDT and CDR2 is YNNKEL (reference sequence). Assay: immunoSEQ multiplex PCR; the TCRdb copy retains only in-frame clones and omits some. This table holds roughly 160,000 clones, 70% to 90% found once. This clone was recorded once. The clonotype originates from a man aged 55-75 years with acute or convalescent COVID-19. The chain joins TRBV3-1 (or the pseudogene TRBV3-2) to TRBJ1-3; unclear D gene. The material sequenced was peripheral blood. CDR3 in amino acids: CASRPTSSGNTIYF. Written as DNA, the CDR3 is TGTGCCAGCAGGCCAACTTCTTCTGGAAACACCATATATTTT.